This T cell receptor beta chain was sequenced for a study of blood T cell repertoires in COVID-19. As for the study in general: COVID-19 samples from acute and convalescent phases originated in the United States, Italy and Spain. PBMCs, B-cell-depleted T cells, or T cells provided the cDNA or gDNA that made up the material.

V trimming: 6 bases; J trimming: 5 bases; junction bases outside the gene matches: 7. CDR1 SGHRS and CDR2 YFSETQ come from the germline V gene. This CDR3 has 13 residues. As originally analysed: How many nucleated cells were present was estimated from reference gene primer amplification. Here immunoSEQ multiplex PCR was the method, and the copy in TCRdb shows in-frame clones only, minus some. That table furnishes V, J and clone size, whereas the DNA furnished D and trimming. The sample holds 150,000 to 200,000 clones, around four fifths seen once. This TCR derives from a man aged 25 to 40 with active or convalescent COVID-19. Sequencing was performed on peripheral blood. This sequence joins TRBV5-1 and TRBJ1-1; 7 bases are shared with TRBD1. This CDR3 reads CASNGQAGTEAFF. The CDR3, as DNA: TGCGCCAGCAATGGACAGGCGGGGACTGAAGCTTTCTTT.